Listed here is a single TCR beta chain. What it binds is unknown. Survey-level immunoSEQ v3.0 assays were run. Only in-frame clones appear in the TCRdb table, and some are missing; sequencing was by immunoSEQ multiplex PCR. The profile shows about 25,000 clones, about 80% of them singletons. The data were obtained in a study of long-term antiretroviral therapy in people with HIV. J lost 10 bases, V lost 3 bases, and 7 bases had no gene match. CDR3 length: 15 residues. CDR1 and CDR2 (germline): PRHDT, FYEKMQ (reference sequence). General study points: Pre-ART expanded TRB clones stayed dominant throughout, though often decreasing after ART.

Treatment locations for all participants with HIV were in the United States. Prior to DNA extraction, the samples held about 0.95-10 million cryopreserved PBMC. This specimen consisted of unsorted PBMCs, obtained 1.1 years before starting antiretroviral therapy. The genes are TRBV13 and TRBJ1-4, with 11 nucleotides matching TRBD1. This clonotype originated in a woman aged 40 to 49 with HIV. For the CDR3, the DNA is TGTGCCAGCAGCTTTACGGACAGGGGGCGCGGAAAACTGTTTTTT. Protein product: CASSFTDRGRGKLFF.